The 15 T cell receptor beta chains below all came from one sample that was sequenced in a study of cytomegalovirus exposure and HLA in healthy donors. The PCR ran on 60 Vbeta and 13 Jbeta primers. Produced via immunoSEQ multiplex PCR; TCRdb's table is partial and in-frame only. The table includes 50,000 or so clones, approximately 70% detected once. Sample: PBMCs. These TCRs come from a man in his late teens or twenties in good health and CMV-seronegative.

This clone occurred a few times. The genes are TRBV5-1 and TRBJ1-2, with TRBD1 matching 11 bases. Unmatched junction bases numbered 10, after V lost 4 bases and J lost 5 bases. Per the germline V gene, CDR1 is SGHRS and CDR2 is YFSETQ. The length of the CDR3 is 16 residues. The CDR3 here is CASSPPGQGAGYGYTF. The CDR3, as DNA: TGCGCCAGCAGCCCGCCCGGACAGGGGGCAGGATATGGCTACACCTTC.

CDR3 nucleotide sequence: TGTGCCAGCAGCCAAGAGGGGCCTAGCGGGAGTTACGAGCAGTACTTC. Its protein product is CASSQEGPSGSYEQYF. The chain combines TRBV4-2 with TRBJ2-7; 10 bases are shared with TRBD2. Germline CDR1 is LGHNA and CDR2 is YNFKEQ. With V trimmed by 0 bases and J by 4 bases, 6 bases remained unmatched. This CDR3 region has 16 residues.

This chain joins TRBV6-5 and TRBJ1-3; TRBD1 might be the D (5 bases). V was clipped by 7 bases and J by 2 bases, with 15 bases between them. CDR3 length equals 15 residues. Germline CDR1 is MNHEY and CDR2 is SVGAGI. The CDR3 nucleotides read TGTGCCAGCAATTCCCTCAGGGTCCCTGGAAACACCATATATTTT. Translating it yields CASNSLRVPGNTIYF.

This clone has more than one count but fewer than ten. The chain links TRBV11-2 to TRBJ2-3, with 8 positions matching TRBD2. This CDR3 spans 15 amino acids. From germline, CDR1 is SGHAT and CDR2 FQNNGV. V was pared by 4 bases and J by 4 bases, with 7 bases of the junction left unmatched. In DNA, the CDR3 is TGTGCCAGCAGCTCGAGCGGGAGTGTTGCAGATACGCAGTATTTT. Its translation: CASSSSGSVADTQYF.

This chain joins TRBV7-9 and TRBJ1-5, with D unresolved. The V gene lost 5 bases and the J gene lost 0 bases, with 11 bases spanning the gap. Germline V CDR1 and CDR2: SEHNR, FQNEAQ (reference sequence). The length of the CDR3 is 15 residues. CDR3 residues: CASSHQVDSNQPQHF. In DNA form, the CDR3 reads TGTGCCAGCAGCCATCAGGTGGATAGCAATCAGCCCCAGCATTTT.

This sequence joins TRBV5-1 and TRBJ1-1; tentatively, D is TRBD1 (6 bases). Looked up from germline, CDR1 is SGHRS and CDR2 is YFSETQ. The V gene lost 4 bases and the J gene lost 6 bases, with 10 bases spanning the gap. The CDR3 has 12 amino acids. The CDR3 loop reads CASSRQAPEAFF. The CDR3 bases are TGCGCCAGCAGCAGACAGGCGCCTGAAGCTTTCTTT.

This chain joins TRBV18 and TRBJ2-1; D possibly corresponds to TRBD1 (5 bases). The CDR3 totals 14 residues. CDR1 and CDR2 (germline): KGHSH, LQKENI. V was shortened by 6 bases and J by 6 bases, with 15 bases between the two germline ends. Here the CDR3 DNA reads TGTGCCAGCTCCCCCAGACAGCTGGTCAATGAGCAGTTCTTC. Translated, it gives CASSPRQLVNEQFF.

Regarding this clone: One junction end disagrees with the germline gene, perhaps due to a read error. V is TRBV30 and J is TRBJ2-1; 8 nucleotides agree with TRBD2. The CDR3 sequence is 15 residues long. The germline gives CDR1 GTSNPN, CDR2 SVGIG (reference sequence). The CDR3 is CACHGASGSFNEQFF. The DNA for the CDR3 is TGTGCCTGCCATGGGGCTAGCGGGTCCTTCAATGAGCAGTTCTTC.

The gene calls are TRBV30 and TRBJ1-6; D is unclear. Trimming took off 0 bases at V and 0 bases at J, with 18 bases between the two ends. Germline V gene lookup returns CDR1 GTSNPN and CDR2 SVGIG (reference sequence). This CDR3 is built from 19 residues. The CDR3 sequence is CAWSVRSSRTRSYNSPLHF. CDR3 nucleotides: TGTGCCTGGAGTGTACGTAGCAGCCGAACTCGCTCCTATAATTCACCCCTCCACTTT.

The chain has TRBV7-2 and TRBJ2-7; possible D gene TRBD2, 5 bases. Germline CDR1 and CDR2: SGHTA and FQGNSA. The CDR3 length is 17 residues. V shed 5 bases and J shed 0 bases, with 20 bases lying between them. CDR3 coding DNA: TGTGCCAGCAGCCATAGCTCTGGGAGTACGGGCTCCTACGAGCAGTACTTC. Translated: CASSHSSGSTGSYEQYF.

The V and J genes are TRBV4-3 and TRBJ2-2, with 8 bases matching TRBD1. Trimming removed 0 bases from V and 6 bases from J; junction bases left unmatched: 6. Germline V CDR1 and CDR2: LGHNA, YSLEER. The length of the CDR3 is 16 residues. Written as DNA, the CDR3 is TGCGCCAGCAGCCAAGATAGACAGGGGAGTGCCGGGGAGCTGTTTTTT. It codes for CASSQDRQGSAGELFF.

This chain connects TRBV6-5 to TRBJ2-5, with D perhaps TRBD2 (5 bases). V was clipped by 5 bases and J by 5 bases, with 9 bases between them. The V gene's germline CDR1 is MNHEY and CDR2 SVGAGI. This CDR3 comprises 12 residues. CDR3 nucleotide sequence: TGTGCCAGCAGTAGCCCGGGGGAGACCCAGTACTTC. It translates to CASSSPGETQYF.

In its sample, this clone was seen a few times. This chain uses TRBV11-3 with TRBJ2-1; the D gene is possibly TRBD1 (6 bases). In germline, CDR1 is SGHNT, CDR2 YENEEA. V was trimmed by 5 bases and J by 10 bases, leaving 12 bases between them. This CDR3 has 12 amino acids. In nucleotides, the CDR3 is TGTGCCAGCAGCGTAAACAGGGAAGAGCAGTTCTTC. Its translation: CASSVNREEQFF.

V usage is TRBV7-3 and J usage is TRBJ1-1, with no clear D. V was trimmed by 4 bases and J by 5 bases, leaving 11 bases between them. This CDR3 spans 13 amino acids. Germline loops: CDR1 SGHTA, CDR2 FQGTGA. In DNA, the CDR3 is TGTGCCAGCAGCTCAACCCCGGGAACTGAAGCTTTCTTT. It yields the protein CASSSTPGTEAFF.

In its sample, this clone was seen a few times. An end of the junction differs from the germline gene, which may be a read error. The CDR3 reads CASSQGPPSGRAF. DNA for the CDR3: TGCGCCAGCAGCCAAGGTCCTCCCTCGGGAAGGGCCTTC. J is TRBJ1-2 and V is TRBV4-3, with D unresolved. The CDR3 loop spans 13 amino acids. Germline values: CDR1 LGHNA, CDR2 YSLEER.